This entry concerns a single T cell receptor beta chain. The data belong to a study of blood T cell repertoires in COVID-19. Source study methods: Estimates of nucleated cell counts were drawn from the amplification of reference gene primers. Here immunoSEQ multiplex PCR was the method, and the copy in TCRdb shows in-frame clones only, minus some. The V and J calls and clone size were taken over from that table, and D and trimming were inferred from the DNA. The repertoire holds around 250,000 clones, with around 86% as singletons. This CDR3 is built from 14 residues. The V end was cut by 5 bases, the J end by 0 bases, with 9 bases between. CDR1 is SGHTA, CDR2 FQGTGA, per germline.

V usage is TRBV7-3 and J usage is TRBJ2-3; D might be TRBD2 (6 bases). Sequencing used peripheral blood. This receptor was obtained from a woman aged 70-85 years with active or convalescent COVID-19. The CDR3 region is CASSRGDSTDTQYF. CDR3 in DNA: TGTGCCAGCAGCCGCGGGGACAGCACAGATACGCAGTATTTT. The full variable domain, rest sourced from reference TRBV7-3 and TRBJ2-3, is GAGVSQTPSNKVTEKGKYVELRCDPISGHTALYWYRQSLGQGPEFLIYFQGTGAADDSGLPNDRFFAVRPEGSVSTLKIQRTERGDSAVYLCASSRGDSTDTQYFGPGTRLTVL.